The clone carrying this T cell receptor beta chain was detected many times. Its target is unknown. Arm-PCR of CDR3 regions and iRepertoire HTBI primers were used to build TCR beta libraries. TCRdb independently ran MiXCR on the multiplex PCR reads; one entry per CDR3 protein. This sample carries roughly 420,000 distinct CDR3 sequences, 16% of them seen once, and the ten largest clones take about 25%. With 7 bases clipped from V and 4 bases from J, the junction kept 13 bases outside the gene matches. The CDR3 covers 16 residues. The data originate from a study of regulatory T cells in long-lasting Graves disease. Study-wide context: Antithyroid drug exposure in newly diagnosed Graves' patients had lasted under 3 months. Overall study results and limits: TCR diversity in persistent Graves' patients was below that of newly diagnosed ones.

This sample's time point: newly diagnosed GD, antithyroid drugs for less than 3 months. RNA isolated from PBMCs was used to make the TCR library. The data were also submitted as part of a second study, on T cells in Graves' hyperthyroidism and ophthalmopathy.

This sample comprised peripheral blood mononuclear cells (PBMCs), obtained at new diagnosis, from a patient treated with antithyroid drugs. This clonotype was obtained from a woman aged 18-29 years with Graves disease. The rearrangement uses TRBV12-3 or TRBV12-4 and TRBJ2-7, with 10 bases matching TRBD2. Written as DNA, the CDR3 is TGTGCCAGCATCGGGGACCCTCTAGCGGGAGTTTACGAGCAGTACTTC. It encodes CASIGDPLAGVYEQYF.